These 15 T cell receptor beta chains share one sample of origin, sequenced in a study of cytomegalovirus exposure and HLA in healthy donors. The PCR was carried out with 60 Vbeta primers and 13 Jbeta primers. The assay was immunoSEQ multiplex PCR, and TCRdb's table has in-frame clones only and misses some. Of 100,000 or so clones in the sample, approximately 85% were seen once. The source material was PBMCs. The origin of the receptors is a man aged 25-45 years in good health and CMV-seronegative.

There are a few counts of this clone. The sample contains more than one DNA sequence encoding this CDR3. The chain uses TRBV28 and TRBJ1-2; 10 bases are shared with TRBD1. Germline V gene data show CDR1 as MDHEN and CDR2 as SYDVKM. This CDR3 is built from 15 residues. V dropped 2 bases and J dropped 8; count of bases not matched to a gene: 8. The chain's CDR3 is CASSLPGTGEGGYTF. The CDR3 nucleotides read TGTGCCAGCAGTTTACCGGGGACAGGGGAGGGGGGCTACACCTTC.

This clone was seen more than once but under ten times. V and J are TRBV6-5 and TRBJ2-1, with 10 positions matching TRBD1. V dropped 5 bases and J dropped 6; count of bases not matched to a gene: 4. The length of the CDR3 is 14 residues. From germline, CDR1 is MNHEY and CDR2 SVGAGI. The CDR3: CASSRQGAFNEQFF. The CDR3, as DNA: TGTGCCAGCAGTCGACAGGGGGCATTCAATGAGCAGTTCTTC.

This chain joins TRBV9 and TRBJ2-2; D remains ambiguous. V was pared by 0 bases and J by 5 bases, with 5 bases between. The length of the CDR3 is 13 residues. Germline CDR1 and CDR2: SGDLS and YYNGEE. CDR3 DNA sequence: TGTGCCAGCAGCGTAGGAGAAACCGGGGAGCTGTTTTTT. This sequence encodes CASSVGETGELFF.

This chain links TRBV5-1 with TRBJ1-2, with D possibly matching TRBD1 (5 bases). Trimming took off 4 bases at V and 3 bases at J, with 10 bases between the two ends. Germline V CDR1 and CDR2: SGHRS, YFSETQ. CDR3 length equals 13 residues. The CDR3 loop is CASSAGGDYGYTF. In nucleotides, the CDR3 is TGCGCCAGCAGCGCCGGGGGGGACTATGGCTACACCTTC. Full variable domain (rest looked up from reference TRBV5-1 and TRBJ1-2): KAGVTQTPRYLIKTRGQQVTLSCSPISGHRSVSWYQQTPGQGLQFLFEYFSETQRNKGNFPGRFSGRQFSNSRSEMNVSTLELGDSALYLCASSAGGDYGYTFGSGTRLTVV.

The V and J genes are TRBV28 and TRBJ2-2; D perhaps matches TRBD2 (5 bases). This CDR3 spans 15 amino acids. The V end lost 10 bases, the J end lost 1 base, and 16 bases lay between the germline ends. Per the germline V gene, CDR1 is MDHEN and CDR2 is SYDVKM. In nucleotides, the CDR3 is TGTGCCATCCGGGATCCCGGGAAGAACACCGGGGAGCTGTTTTTT. Amino acids: CAIRDPGKNTGELFF.

The chain is built from TRBV5-7 and TRBJ2-1; D is possibly TRBD1 (6 bases). TRBV5-7 is flagged as an ORF with uncertain function. The CDR3 loop spans 13 amino acids. V lost 0 bases, J lost 7 bases, and 8 bases lay in between. The CDR3 loop reads CASSLGRGNEQFF. The CDR3 bases are TGTGCCAGCAGCTTGGGCAGGGGAAATGAGCAGTTCTTC.

This rearrangement joins TRBV5-6 to TRBJ2-5; the D gene is possibly TRBD2 (5 bases). The DNA end lines up better with TRBJ2-7; the J call may be wrong. Germline-derived CDR1 and CDR2 are SGHDT and YYEEEE. There are 15 residues in the CDR3. CDR3 nucleotides: TGTGCCAGCAGCGTTGACGCAGCGCGGGTCGACGAGCAGTACTTC. It translates to CASSVDAARVDEQYF.

This sequence joins TRBV10-3 and TRBJ2-2; the D gene is possibly TRBD1 (5 bases). V lost 3 bases to trimming and J lost 3 bases, with 11 bases between them. Germline V gene lookup returns CDR1 ENHRY and CDR2 SYGVKD. The CDR3 extends over 15 amino acids. The CDR3 bases are TGTGCCATCAGTGATCTCCAGGGCTACACCGGGGAGCTGTTTTTT. Translated: CAISDLQGYTGELFF.

The rearrangement joins TRBV6-5 to TRBJ2-1, with TRBD2 identical over 8 bases. The CDR3 extends over 15 amino acids. With V trimmed by 5 bases and J by 6 bases, 9 bases remained unmatched. CDR1 is MNHEY and CDR2 is SVGAGI in the germline V gene. DNA of the CDR3: TGTGCCAGCAGTCGACTTGGCGGGGGGACCAATGAGCAGTTCTTC. This sequence encodes CASSRLGGGTNEQFF.

The sample holds one count of this clone. This rearrangement joins TRBV6-1 to TRBJ2-1; 9 bases line up with TRBD2. This CDR3 has 15 residues. Germline V gene sequence: CDR1 MNHNS, CDR2 SASEGT. After removal of 2 bases from V and 3 bases from J, the junction contained 2 bases not matched to a gene. This CDR3 is CASSETAGGYNEQFF. CDR3 bases: TGTGCCAGCAGTGAAACAGCGGGGGGCTACAATGAGCAGTTCTTC.

This rearrangement joins TRBV6-6 to TRBJ1-2, with 8 bases aligning to TRBD1. Germline CDR1 is MNHNY and CDR2 is SVGAGI (reference sequence). This CDR3 has 15 residues. V gave up 6 bases and J gave up 1 base; unmatched junction bases: 7. In nucleotides, the CDR3 is TGTGCCAGCAGAAGGGGACAGGAAAATAACTATGGCTACACCTTC. Translated, it gives CASRRGQENNYGYTF.

The chain is built from TRBV9 and TRBJ1-6; 9 nucleotides agree with TRBD1. This CDR3 spans 19 amino acids. V gave up 2 bases and J gave up 1 base; unmatched junction bases: 10. The germline CDR1 and CDR2 sequences are SGDLS and YYNGEE. The CDR3 bases are TGTGCCAGCAGCGTCTCCGCTTGGGACAGGGTTTCCTATAATTCACCCCTCCACTTT. Translating it yields CASSVSAWDRVSYNSPLHF.

The DNA of the CDR3 is TGTGCCAGCAGCTTAGCGGCTACGGGAGTAGCCGGGGAGCTGTTTTTT. Translated: CASSLAATGVAGELFF. The rearrangement uses TRBV7-6 and TRBJ2-2; perhaps TRBD2 as D (6 bases). The germline V gene encodes CDR1 SGHVS and CDR2 FNYEAQ. The CDR3 totals 16 residues. V was clipped by 0 bases and J by 6 bases, with 14 bases between them.

This chain links TRBV6-6 with TRBJ2-7, with 7 nucleotides matching TRBD1. The V gene's germline CDR1 is MNHNY and CDR2 SVGAGI (reference sequence). The J segment lost 4 bases and the V segment lost 7 bases, leaving 4 bases of the junction unmatched. The CDR3 runs 12 residues. CDR3 loop: CASKMTGYEQYF. In DNA form, the CDR3 reads TGTGCCAGCAAAATGACAGGGTACGAGCAGTACTTC.

In regard to this clone: The germline gene is not matched at one end of the junction; a read error may be the cause. The V call is TRBV4-2, the J call TRBJ1-2; a possible D gene is TRBD1 (5 bases). CDR3 length: 14 amino acids. The germline gives CDR1 LGHNA, CDR2 YNFKEQ. In DNA, the CDR3 is TGTGCCAGCAGCCAAGATCTAAGGGGCCCAATAAGCTCCTTC. Amino acid sequence: CASSQDLRGPISSF.